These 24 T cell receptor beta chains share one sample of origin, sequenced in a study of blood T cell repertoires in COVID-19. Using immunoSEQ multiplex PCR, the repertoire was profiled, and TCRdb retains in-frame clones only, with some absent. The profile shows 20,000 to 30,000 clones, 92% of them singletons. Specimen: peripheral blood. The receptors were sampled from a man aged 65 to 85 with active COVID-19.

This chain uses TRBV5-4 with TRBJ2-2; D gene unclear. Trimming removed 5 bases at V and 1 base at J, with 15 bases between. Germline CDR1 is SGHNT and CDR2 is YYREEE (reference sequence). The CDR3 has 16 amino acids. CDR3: CASRDVVSGNTGELFF. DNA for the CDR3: TGTGCCAGCAGAGACGTAGTCTCAGGGAACACCGGGGAGCTGTTTTTT. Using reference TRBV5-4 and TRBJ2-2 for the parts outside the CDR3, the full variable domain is ETGVTQSPTHLIKTRGQQVTLRCSSQSGHNTVSWYQQALGQGPQFIFQYYREEENGRGNFPPRFSGLQFPNYSSELNVNALELDDSALYLCASRDVVSGNTGELFFGEGSRLTVL.

The CDR3 reads CAWTGGDTGELFF. CDR3 in DNA: TGTGCCTGGACCGGAGGGGACACCGGGGAGCTGTTTTTT. This chain links TRBV30 with TRBJ2-2, with D tentatively TRBD2 (6 bases). The germline gives CDR1 GTSNPN, CDR2 SVGIG (reference sequence). V was cut by 4 bases and J by 3 bases, with 9 bases left in between. CDR3 length: 13 amino acids.

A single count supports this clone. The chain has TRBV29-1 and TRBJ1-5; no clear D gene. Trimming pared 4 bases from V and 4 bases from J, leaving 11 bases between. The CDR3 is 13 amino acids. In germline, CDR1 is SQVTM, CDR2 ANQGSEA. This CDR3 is CSVAWRGNQPQHF. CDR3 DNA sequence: TGCAGCGTTGCGTGGCGAGGGAATCAGCCCCAGCATTTT.

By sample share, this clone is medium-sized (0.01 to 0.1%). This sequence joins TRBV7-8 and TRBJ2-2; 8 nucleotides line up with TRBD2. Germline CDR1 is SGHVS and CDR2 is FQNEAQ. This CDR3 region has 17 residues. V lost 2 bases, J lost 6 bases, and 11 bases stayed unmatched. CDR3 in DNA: TGTGCCAGCAGCTTACTCCGTAGCGGGGAGGTGGCCGGGGAGCTGTTTTTT. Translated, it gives CASSLLRSGEVAGELFF.

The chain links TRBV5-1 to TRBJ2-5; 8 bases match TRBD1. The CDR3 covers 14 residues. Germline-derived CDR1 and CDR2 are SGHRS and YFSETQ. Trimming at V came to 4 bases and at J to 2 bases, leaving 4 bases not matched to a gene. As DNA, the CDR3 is TGCGCCAGCAGCCAGGGACAGGAACAAGAGACCCAGTACTTC. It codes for CASSQGQEQETQYF.

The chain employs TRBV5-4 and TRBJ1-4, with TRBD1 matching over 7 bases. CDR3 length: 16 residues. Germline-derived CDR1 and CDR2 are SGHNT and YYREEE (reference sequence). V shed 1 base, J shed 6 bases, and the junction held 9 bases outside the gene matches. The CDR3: CASSLRTGPADEKLFF. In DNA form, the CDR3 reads TGTGCCAGCAGCTTGCGGACAGGACCGGCGGATGAAAAACTGTTTTTT.

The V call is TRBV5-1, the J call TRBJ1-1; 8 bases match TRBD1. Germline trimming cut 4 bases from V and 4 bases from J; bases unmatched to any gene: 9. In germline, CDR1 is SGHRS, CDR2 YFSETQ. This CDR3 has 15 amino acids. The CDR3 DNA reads TGCGCCAGCAGCGTACAGACAGGGGTGGGCACTGAAGCTTTCTTT. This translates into CASSVQTGVGTEAFF.

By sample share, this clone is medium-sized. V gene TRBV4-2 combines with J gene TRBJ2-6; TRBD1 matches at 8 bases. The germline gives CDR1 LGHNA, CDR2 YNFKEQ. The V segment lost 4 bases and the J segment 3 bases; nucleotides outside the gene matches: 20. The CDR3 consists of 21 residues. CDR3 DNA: TGTGCCAGCAGCCGGGACTTGTGGGCGACAGGGGTTACCTATGGGGCCAACGTCCTGACTTTC. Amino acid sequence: CASSRDLWATGVTYGANVLTF.

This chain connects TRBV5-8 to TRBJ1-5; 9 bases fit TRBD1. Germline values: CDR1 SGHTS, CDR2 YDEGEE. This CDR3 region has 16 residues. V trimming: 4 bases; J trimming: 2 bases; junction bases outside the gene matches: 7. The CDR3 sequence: CASSLHGQGRNQPQHF. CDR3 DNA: TGTGCCAGCAGCCTCCACGGACAGGGGCGCAATCAGCCCCAGCATTTT.

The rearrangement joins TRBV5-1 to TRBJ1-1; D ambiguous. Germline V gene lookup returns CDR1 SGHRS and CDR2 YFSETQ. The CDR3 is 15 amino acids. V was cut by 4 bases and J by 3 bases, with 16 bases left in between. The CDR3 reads CASSHMRGYYTEAFF. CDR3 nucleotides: TGCGCCAGCAGCCATATGAGAGGGTATTACACTGAAGCTTTCTTT.

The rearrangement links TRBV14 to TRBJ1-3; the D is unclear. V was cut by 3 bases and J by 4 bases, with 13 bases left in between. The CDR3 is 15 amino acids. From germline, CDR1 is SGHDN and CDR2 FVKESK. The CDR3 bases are TGTGCCAGCAGCCAGGGCTCGAGTCCAGGAAACACCATATATTTT. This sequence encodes CASSQGSSPGNTIYF.

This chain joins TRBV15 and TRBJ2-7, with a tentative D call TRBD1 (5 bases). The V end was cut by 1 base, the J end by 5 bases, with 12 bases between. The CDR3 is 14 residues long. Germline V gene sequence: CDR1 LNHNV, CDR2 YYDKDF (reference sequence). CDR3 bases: TGTGCCACCAGCAGAGGGGTGGACAAGAACGAGCAGTACTTC. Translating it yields CATSRGVDKNEQYF.

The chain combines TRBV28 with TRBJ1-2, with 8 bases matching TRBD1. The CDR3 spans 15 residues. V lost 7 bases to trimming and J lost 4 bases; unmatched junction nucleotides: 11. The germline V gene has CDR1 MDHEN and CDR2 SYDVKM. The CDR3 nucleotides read TGTGCCAGCACCATGGGACAGGTGGCCCTCTATGGCTACACCTTC. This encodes CASTMGQVALYGYTF.

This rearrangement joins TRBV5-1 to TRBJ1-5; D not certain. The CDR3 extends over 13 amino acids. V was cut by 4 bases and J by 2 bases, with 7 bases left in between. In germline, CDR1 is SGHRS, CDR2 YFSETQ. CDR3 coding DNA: TGCGCCAGCAGCGTCCGGGGCAATCAGCCCCAGCATTTT. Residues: CASSVRGNQPQHF.

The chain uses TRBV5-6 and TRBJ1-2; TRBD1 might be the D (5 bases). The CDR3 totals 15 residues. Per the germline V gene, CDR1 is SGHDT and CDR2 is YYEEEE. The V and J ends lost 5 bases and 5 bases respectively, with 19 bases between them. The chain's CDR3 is CASREMGGGVYGYTF. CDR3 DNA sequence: TGTGCCAGCAGAGAAATGGGGGGTGGAGTTTATGGCTACACCTTC.

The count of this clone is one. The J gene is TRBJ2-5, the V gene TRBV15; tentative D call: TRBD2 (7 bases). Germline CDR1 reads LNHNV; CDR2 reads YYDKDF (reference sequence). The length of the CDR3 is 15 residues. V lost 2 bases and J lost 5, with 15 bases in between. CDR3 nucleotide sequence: TGTGCCACCAGCAGATCCCGGGGGGCGGGGGAGACCCAGTACTTC. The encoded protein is CATSRSRGAGETQYF.

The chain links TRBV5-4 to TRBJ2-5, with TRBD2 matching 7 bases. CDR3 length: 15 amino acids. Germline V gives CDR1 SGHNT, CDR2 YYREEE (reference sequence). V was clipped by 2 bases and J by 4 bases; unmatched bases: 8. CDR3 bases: TGTGCCAGCAGCTTTGGTGGGAGGGCCGGAGAGACCCAGTACTTC. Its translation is CASSFGGRAGETQYF. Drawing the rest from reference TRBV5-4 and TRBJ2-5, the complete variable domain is ETGVTQSPTHLIKTRGQQVTLRCSSQSGHNTVSWYQQALGQGPQFIFQYYREEENGRGNFPPRFSGLQFPNYSSELNVNALELDDSALYLCASSFGGRAGETQYFGPGTRLLVL.

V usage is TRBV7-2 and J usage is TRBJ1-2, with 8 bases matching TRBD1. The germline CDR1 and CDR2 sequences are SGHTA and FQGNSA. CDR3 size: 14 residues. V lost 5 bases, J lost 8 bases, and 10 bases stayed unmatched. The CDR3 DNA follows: TGTGCCAGCAGCCAGGGACAGGCCCTCTACGGCTACACCTTC. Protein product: CASSQGQALYGYTF.

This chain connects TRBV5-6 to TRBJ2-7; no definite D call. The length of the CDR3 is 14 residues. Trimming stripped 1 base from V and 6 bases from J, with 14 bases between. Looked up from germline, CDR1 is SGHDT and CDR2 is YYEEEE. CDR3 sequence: CASSLRRPRGEQYF. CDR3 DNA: TGTGCCAGCAGCTTGAGGCGGCCCAGAGGCGAGCAGTACTTC.

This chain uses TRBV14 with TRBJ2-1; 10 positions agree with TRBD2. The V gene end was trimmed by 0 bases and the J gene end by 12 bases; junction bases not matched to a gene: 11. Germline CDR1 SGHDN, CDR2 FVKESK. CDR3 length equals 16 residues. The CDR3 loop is CASSQDTSGRARGQFF. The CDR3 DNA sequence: TGTGCCAGCAGCCAAGATACCAGCGGGAGGGCGCGGGGGCAGTTCTTC.

CDR3 coding DNA: TGTGCCACCAGTGATTTGGGGGGGAGGGAGGAGACCCAGTACTTC. It is translated as CATSDLGGREETQYF. The chain joins TRBV24-1 to TRBJ2-5; 7 positions match TRBD2. V was pared by 0 bases and J by 5 bases, with 5 bases of the junction left unmatched. Germline CDR1 KGHDR, CDR2 SFDVKD. CDR3 size: 15 residues.

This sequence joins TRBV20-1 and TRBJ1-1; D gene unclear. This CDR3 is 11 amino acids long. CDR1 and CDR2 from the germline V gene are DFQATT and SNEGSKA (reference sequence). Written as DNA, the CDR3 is TGCAGCGGTGAATTGAACACTGAAGCTTTCTTT. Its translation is CSGELNTEAFF.

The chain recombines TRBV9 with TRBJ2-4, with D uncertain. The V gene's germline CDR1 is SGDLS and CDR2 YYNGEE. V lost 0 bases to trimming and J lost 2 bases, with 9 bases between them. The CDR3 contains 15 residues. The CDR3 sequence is CASSVGSKSKNIQYF. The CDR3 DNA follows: TGTGCCAGCAGCGTAGGGTCTAAATCCAAAAACATTCAGTACTTC.

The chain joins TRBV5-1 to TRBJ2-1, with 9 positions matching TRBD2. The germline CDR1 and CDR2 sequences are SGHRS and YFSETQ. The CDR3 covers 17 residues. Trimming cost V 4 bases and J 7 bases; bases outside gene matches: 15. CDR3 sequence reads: CASSLRRLADIRNEQFF. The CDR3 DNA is TGCGCCAGCAGCCTCAGGAGACTAGCGGATATTAGGAATGAGCAGTTCTTC.